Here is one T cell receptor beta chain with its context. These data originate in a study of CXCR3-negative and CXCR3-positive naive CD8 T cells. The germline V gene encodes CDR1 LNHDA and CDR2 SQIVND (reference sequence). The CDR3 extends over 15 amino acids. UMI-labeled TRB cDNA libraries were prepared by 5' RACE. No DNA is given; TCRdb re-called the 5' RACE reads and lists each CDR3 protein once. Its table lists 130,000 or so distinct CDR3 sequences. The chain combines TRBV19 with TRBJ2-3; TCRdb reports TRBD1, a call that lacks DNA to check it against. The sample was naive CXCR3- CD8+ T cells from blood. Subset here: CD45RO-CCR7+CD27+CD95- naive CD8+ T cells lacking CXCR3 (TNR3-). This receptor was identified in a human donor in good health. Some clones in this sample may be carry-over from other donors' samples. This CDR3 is CASSIGDLFTDTQYF.